Reported below is one T cell receptor (beta chain). Its antigen is as yet unknown. These data are taken from a study of blood T cells in healthy people across ages. A second PCR of roughly 7 to 11 cycles used a sample-barcoded 5' primer and a J-beta primer mix. Every cDNA molecule carried a tag from a template-switch adaptor bearing 12 random nucleotides. TCRdb itself ran the 5' RACE reads through MiXCR, one entry per CDR3 protein. The sample consists of 600,000 or so distinct CDR3 sequences, under 30% of them appearing once. Study-wide results and caveats: Among T cells, TCR beta diversity per million cells dropped roughly linearly as age rose. Not knowing donor CMV status may have confounded expanded clonotype changes.

The CDR3 is made up of 13 amino acids. Trimming cost V 2 bases and J 4 bases; bases outside gene matches: 2. The germline V gene has CDR1 SGHRS and CDR2 YFSETQ. Sequenced sample: blood. This clonotype was obtained from a woman aged 80 or older in good health. The rearrangement links TRBV5-1 to TRBJ1-2; 7 positions agree with TRBD1. The chain's CDR3 is CASSFTGVYGYTF. CDR3 bases: TGCGCCAGCAGCTTTACAGGGGTCTATGGCTACACCTTC.